These T cell receptor beta chains were read from a single sample in a study of identical twins. TCRdb processed the 5' RACE reads anew with MiXCR; each CDR3 protein has one entry. The profile covers 500,000 to 550,000 distinct CDR3 sequences, with around 20% appearing a single time and 0.75% to 0.95% taken by the ten largest. These data were also reused for a study on T cells expressing NK-cell markers.

Sequencing was carried out using CD4+ T cells sorted from blood. The receptors come from a woman aged 18-29 years in good health. The CDR3 runs from the conserved cysteine through the conserved F or W. Fields, in order: V gene, J gene, clone size, D gene, CDR3 protein, CDR3 DNA. D genes are given only for firm matches. The size of a clone is reported for some rows only, either as once, few or many, or as a class for expanded clones.

TRBV18	TRBJ2-3	-	-	CASSWAEAHTDTQYF	TGTGCCAGCTCATGGGCGGAAGCTCACACAGATACGCAGTATTTT
TRBV7-9	TRBJ2-3	few	-	CASSFAHPQYF	TGTGCCAGCAGCTTCGCGCACCCGCAGTATTTT
TRBV20-1	TRBJ2-3	few	-	CSARGGKPDTQYF	TGCAGTGCCCGAGGTGGTAAACCAGATACGCAGTATTTT
TRBV7-9	TRBJ2-1	many	TRBD1	CASSYQDRVEQFF	TGTGCCAGCAGCTACCAAGACAGGGTTGAGCAGTTCTTC
TRBV3-1	TRBJ2-1	once	TRBD2	CASRPLGAGTYNEQFF	TGTGCCAGCCGCCCCCTGGGAGCGGGGACCTACAATGAGCAGTTCTTC
TRBV4-3	TRBJ2-7	-	-	CASSQDLSGTREQYF	TGCGCCAGCAGCCAAGATCTCTCCGGGACGCGGGAGCAGTACTTC
TRBV11-3	TRBJ1-2	-	-	CASSSSAFYGYTF	TGTGCCAGCAGCTCCTCGGCATTCTATGGCTACACCTTC
TRBV10-2	TRBJ1-1	-	-	CASSDYRNTEAFF	TGCGCCAGCAGTGATTATCGGAACACTGAAGCTTTCTTT
TRBV6-1	TRBJ1-4	-	-	CASSAAGIGKSTNEKLFF	TGTGCCAGCAGTGCCGCGGGAATCGGGAAATCAACTAATGAAAAACTGTTTTTT
TRBV5-1	TRBJ2-3	few	TRBD2	CASSLANPSGDTQYF	TGCGCCAGCAGCTTGGCTAACCCTAGCGGAGATACGCAGTATTTT
TRBV7-9	TRBJ2-7	-	-	CASSSSGGNEQYF	TGTGCCAGCAGCTCCTCAGGGGGGAACGAGCAGTACTTC
TRBV3-1	TRBJ2-7	-	-	CASSQDTGTWAYEQYF	TGTGCCAGCAGCCAAGATACCGGGACATGGGCCTACGAGCAGTACTTC
TRBV7-6	TRBJ1-1	few	TRBD1	CASSIQGAGNTEAFF	TGTGCCAGCAGCATACAGGGGGCCGGAAACACTGAAGCTTTCTTT
TRBV6-5	TRBJ2-1	-	TRBD2	CASSYSILAGGRTHEQFF	TGTGCCAGCAGTTACTCGATTCTAGCGGGAGGACGAACCCATGAGCAGTTCTTC
TRBV6-5	TRBJ2-6	-	TRBD1	CASSLRTGFLSGANVLTF	TGTGCCAGCAGTTTAAGGACAGGCTTCCTCTCTGGGGCCAACGTCCTGACTTTC
TRBV12-3/TRBV12-4	TRBJ2-2	few	TRBD2	CASSEQTLATPGELFF	TGTGCCAGCAGTGAACAAACACTAGCGACCCCCGGGGAGCTGTTTTTT
TRBV6-1	TRBJ2-1	-	TRBD2	CASNPIAGGPSYNEQFF	TGTGCCAGCAATCCCATAGCGGGAGGGCCTTCCTACAATGAGCAGTTCTTC
TRBV5-6	TRBJ1-5	many	-	CASSRRDGNQPQHF	TGTGCCAGCAGCCGCCGGGACGGCAATCAGCCCCAGCATTTT
TRBV20-1	TRBJ2-5	few	TRBD2	CSAPSGRVETQYF	TGCAGTGCTCCGAGCGGGAGGGTAGAGACCCAGTACTTC
TRBV6-5	TRBJ2-2	few	TRBD2	CASSYKPAGAHTGELFF	TGTGCCAGCAGTTACAAGCCAGCGGGAGCACACACCGGGGAGCTGTTTTTT
TRBV20-1	TRBJ2-7	-	TRBD2	CSATGLAGDLYEQYF	TGCAGTGCAACGGGACTAGCGGGAGATCTCTACGAGCAGTACTTC
TRBV10-3	TRBJ2-1	few	-	CAISETNAGEQFF	TGTGCCATCAGTGAGACTAACGCGGGTGAGCAGTTCTTC
TRBV9	TRBJ2-1	few	-	CASSVVSSYNEQFF	TGTGCCAGCAGCGTAGTAAGCTCCTACAATGAGCAGTTCTTC
TRBV9	TRBJ2-3	few	TRBD1	CASSVGGQAGDTQYF	TGTGCCAGCAGCGTAGGAGGACAGGCCGGGGATACGCAGTATTTT
TRBV5-4	TRBJ2-1	-	-	CAISPGRYNEQFF	TGTGCCATCAGCCCCGGGCGATACAATGAGCAGTTCTTC
TRBV6-1	TRBJ2-7	many	TRBD2	CASSPRGGTYEQYF	TGTGCCAGCAGCCCCCGGGGGGGTACCTACGAGCAGTACTTC
TRBV10-3	TRBJ1-2	-	-	CAISETGGWGYTF	TGTGCCATCAGTGAAACAGGAGGTTGGGGCTACACCTTC
TRBV29-1	TRBJ2-3	-	-	CSVRVGGWGSTDTQYF	TGCAGCGTGCGGGTTGGGGGGTGGGGCAGCACAGATACGCAGTATTTT
TRBV20-1	TRBJ2-5	many	TRBD2	CSALAGEETQYF	TGCAGTGCTTTAGCGGGGGAAGAGACCCAGTACTTC
TRBV6-1	TRBJ2-2	few	TRBD2	CASKVASGSLGTGELFF	TGTGCCAGCAAAGTGGCTAGCGGGAGCCTGGGCACCGGGGAGCTGTTTTTT
TRBV2	TRBJ2-6	few	-	CATKNSGANVLTF	TGTGCCACTAAAAATTCTGGGGCCAACGTCCTGACTTTC
TRBV27	TRBJ2-1	few	-	CASSNTGRPYNEQFF	TGTGCCAGCAGTAACACAGGGAGGCCCTACAATGAGCAGTTCTTC
TRBV11-2	TRBJ2-7	-	-	CASSRQEGSYEQYF	TGTGCCAGCAGCCGTCAAGAGGGCTCCTACGAGCAGTACTTC
TRBV20-1	TRBJ2-3	few	TRBD2	CSASMGLAGGTDTQYF	TGCAGTGCTAGCATGGGACTAGCGGGGGGAACAGATACGCAGTATTTT
TRBV20-1	TRBJ2-3	-	-	CSNERGSDTQYF	TGCAGTAACGAACGGGGGTCAGATACGCAGTATTTT
TRBV5-1	TRBJ2-3	-	-	CASSPQGVSDTQYF	TGCGCCAGCAGCCCCCAAGGTGTATCAGATACGCAGTATTTT
TRBV5-4	TRBJ1-1	few	-	CASSLMVMNTEAFF	TGTGCCAGCAGCTTGATGGTGATGAACACTGAAGCTTTCTTT
TRBV20-1	TRBJ2-7	few	TRBD2	CSASKGSWLAGYEQYF	TGCAGTGCTAGTAAAGGTTCGTGGCTAGCGGGGTACGAGCAGTACTTC
TRBV29-1	TRBJ1-2	few	-	CSVGSGYNYGYTF	TGCAGCGTTGGATCGGGGTATAACTATGGCTACACCTTC
TRBV7-2	TRBJ2-7	few	TRBD2	CASSRLAAPYEQYF	TGTGCCAGCAGCCGACTAGCAGCCCCCTACGAGCAGTACTTC
TRBV5-6	TRBJ2-1	-	TRBD2	CASSWRTSGYNEQFF	TGTGCCAGCAGCTGGAGGACTAGCGGCTACAATGAGCAGTTCTTC
TRBV18	TRBJ2-3	-	-	CASSPLKGSGGPSTDTQYF	TGTGCCAGCTCACCATTAAAAGGTAGTGGGGGGCCTAGCACAGATACGCAGTATTTT
TRBV12-3/TRBV12-4	TRBJ2-1	-	TRBD1	CASSPQGAGYNEQFF	TGTGCCAGCAGTCCACAGGGGGCGGGCTACAATGAGCAGTTCTTC
TRBV20-1	TRBJ1-4	few	-	CSARTVTNEKLFF	TGCAGTGCTAGGACAGTAACTAATGAAAAACTGTTTTTT
TRBV6-1	TRBJ2-7	many	TRBD2	CASRPPTSGSTYEQYF	TGTGCCAGCAGACCCCCGACTAGCGGGTCTACCTACGAGCAGTACTTC
TRBV20-1	TRBJ1-6	many	TRBD1	CSARTGVLRSPLHF	TGCAGTGCTAGAACAGGGGTTTTGCGTTCACCCCTCCACTTT
TRBV20-1	TRBJ2-7	-	-	CSANSPGQGQYF	TGCAGTGCAAATTCCCCGGGGCAGGGCCAGTACTTC